This T cell receptor (beta chain) was identified during a study of T-cell reconstitution after alpha-beta-depleted transplantation in children (dated by TCRdb to about 2016). About the full investigation: The study quantitatively tracked T-cell immune reconstitution after TCRalphabeta/CD19-depleted allogeneic hematopoietic cell transplantation in children using TCR repertoire profiling.

CDR3 length: 15 amino acids, cysteine to phenylalanine. Solely the CDR3 DNA is kept, with 45 bases framed from the first base. CDR1 and CDR2 are drawn from the germline V gene: MGHDK, SYGVNS. Many counts were recorded for this clonotype. There is no known antigen for this receptor. The germline gene is not matched at one end of the junction; a read error may be the cause. Library preparation used PCR. TCRdb names Illumina HiSeq 2500 as the instrument used. To normalize quantification of the TCRbeta repertoire, the TCR libraries were built with molecular barcoding that relied on unique molecular identifiers. TCRdb reanalyzed the raw reads on its own, using fastp at Q25 for trimming and MiXCR for clone calling, and kept in-frame beta chains. Every CDR3 protein is listed once, alongside the most common genes and DNA of its rows. The sample table shows roughly 90,000 distinct CDR3 sequences, and more than 10% are seen once. Approximately 14% of the sample is in the top ten clones.

The TCR comes from a human donor who donated a stem cell graft to a child with inherited bone marrow failure. The sample here was PBMCs from the stem cell graft donor, taken from the stem cell graft. The V and J genes are TRBV25-1 and TRBJ2-3, with 8 middle bases fitting TRBD2. The CDR3 corresponds to CASQTGTRDTYTQYF. The bases are TGTGCCAGTCAAACCGGGACTAGAGACACATATACGCAGTATTTT.